Included here is one TCR beta chain sequence, with context. The antigen is undetermined. The germline V gene encodes CDR1 SEHNR and CDR2 FQNEAQ (reference sequence). CDR3 size: 14 residues. V shed 2 bases and J shed 3 bases, with 7 bases lying between them. Focal radiation with ipilimumab CTLA-4 blockade was given to patients with chemo-refractory metastatic non-small-cell lung cancer. The source of the sample is a study of radiotherapy plus CTLA-4 blockade in lung cancer. Study as a whole: Disease control was seen in approximately 30% of patients, objective responses in 15% to 20%. Study observations and caveats: Response was reportedly best predicted by early blood T cell clone dynamics, with interferon-beta. TCR clones of tumor origin grew in blood after radiotherapy plus ipilimumab.

Assay used: immunoSEQ multiplex PCR; TCRdb lists only in-frame clones, some missing. The table includes roughly 45,000 clones, 55% to 80% detected once. The genes are TRBV7-9 and TRBJ2-2, with a possible D match to TRBD1 (5 bases). This material consisted of peripheral blood, taken from a patient treated with radiotherapy plus ipilimumab. This clonotype was sampled from a human donor with non-small cell lung cancer who had a partial response to radiotherapy plus ipilimumab. The CDR3 DNA sequence: TGTGCCAGCAGCTTAAGGGGTGACACCGGGGAGCTGTTTTTT. Its translation: CASSLRGDTGELFF.